The 8 T cell receptor beta chains presented below share a single source sample, sequenced in a study of blood T cell repertoires in COVID-19. This table comes from immunoSEQ multiplex PCR, and its TCRdb copy is limited to in-frame clones, with some not included. The sample carries about 130,000 clones, around 85% recorded once. The specimen sequenced was peripheral blood. The origin of the receptors is an elderly woman with acute or convalescent COVID-19.

The V call is TRBV5-4, the J call TRBJ1-1, with TRBD1 matching over 7 bases. V shed 5 bases and J 5 bases; nucleotides not matched to a gene: 9. Germline assignment: CDR1 SGHNT and CDR2 YYREEE (reference sequence). The CDR3 sequence is 14 residues long. The CDR3 coding sequence is TGTGCCAGCAGTTCAGGGGGAAGAGCTACTGAAGCTTTCTTT. This gives the protein CASSSGGRATEAFF.

V gene TRBV6-2 or TRBV6-3 combines with J gene TRBJ2-7, with D maybe TRBD1 (5 bases). CDR1 is MNHEY, CDR2 SVGEGT, per germline. CDR3 length equals 14 residues. V lost 3 bases to trimming and J lost 1 base, with 10 bases between them. CDR3 amino acids: CASSYSHRSYEQYF. The CDR3 DNA sequence: TGTGCCAGCAGTTATTCTCACAGGTCCTACGAGCAGTACTTC.

This clone was observed a handful of times. V is TRBV5-1 and J is TRBJ1-4; D is unclear. Germline lookup yields CDR1 SGHRS and CDR2 YFSETQ. This CDR3 spans 14 amino acids. V shed 4 bases and J shed 4 bases, with 11 bases lying between them. The CDR3 DNA is TGCGCCAGCAGCCCGGGATGGGGTAATGAAAAACTGTTTTTT. Its protein product is CASSPGWGNEKLFF.

The rearrangement uses TRBV12-3 or TRBV12-4 and TRBJ1-3; D unclear. Trimming cost V 6 bases and J 6 bases, with 9 bases left between them. There are 12 residues in the CDR3. CDR3 DNA sequence: TGTGCCAGCAGCCTATCACCAAACACCATATATTTT. It is translated as CASSLSPNTIYF.

This rearrangement joins TRBV2 to TRBJ2-3, with 11 bases fitting TRBD2. This CDR3 comprises 19 residues. The germline CDR1 and CDR2 sequences are SNHLY and FYNNEI. The V and J ends lost 6 bases and 6 bases, in that order; junction bases with no gene match: 20. The CDR3 reads CASRSRLAGLRGHEDTQYF. CDR3 nucleotide sequence: TGTGCCAGCAGATCCAGACTAGCGGGGCTACGAGGTCATGAGGATACGCAGTATTTT. The whole variable domain, filled in from reference TRBV2 and TRBJ2-3, reads EPEVTQTPSHQVTQMGQEVILRCVPISNHLYFYWYRQILGQKVEFLVSFYNNEISEKSEIFDDQFSVERPDGSNFTLKIRSTKLEDSAMYFCASRSRLAGLRGHEDTQYFGPGTRLTVL.

The V gene is TRBV3-1 (or the pseudogene TRBV3-2), the J gene TRBJ1-2, with D perhaps TRBD1 (5 bases). This CDR3 has 14 residues. Per the germline V gene, CDR1 is LGHDT and CDR2 is YNNKEL (reference sequence). Deletions cut 3 bases from V and 4 bases from J, with 12 bases between. This CDR3 reads CASSQEGLFYGYTF. CDR3 nucleotides: TGTGCCAGCAGCCAGGAGGGACTCTTCTATGGCTACACCTTC.

The gene calls are TRBV6-2 or TRBV6-3 and TRBJ1-1, with 7 nucleotides matching TRBD1. With V trimmed by 5 bases and J by 0 bases, 9 bases remained unmatched. The CDR3 is 16 residues long. Germline lookup yields CDR1 MNHEY and CDR2 SVGEGT. CDR3 DNA sequence: TGTGCCAGCAGTCGCCCCCGGGACAGACTGAACACTGAAGCTTTCTTT. This translates into CASSRPRDRLNTEAFF.

The rearrangement links TRBV7-2 to TRBJ2-2; 11 positions agree with TRBD2. J lost 6 bases, V lost 5 bases, and 5 bases had no gene match. There are 15 residues in the CDR3. Germline values: CDR1 SGHTA, CDR2 FQGNSA. CDR3 protein: CASSISGGVSGELFF. The CDR3 nucleotides are TGTGCCAGCAGCATTAGCGGGGGGGTTTCCGGGGAGCTGTTTTTT.